Listed below are T cell receptor beta chains from one sample, sequenced in a study of CD8 T cells in ankylosing spondylitis. TCRdb re-analysed the 5' RACE reads in MiXCR, keeping a single row per CDR3 protein. The profile shows 700,000 to 850,000 distinct CDR3 sequences, about 10% of them singletons. The sequenced sample was blood, either unsorted or a sorted T cell fraction (not recorded which). The receptors were gathered from a male donor with ankylosing spondylitis. Both conserved end residues are part of each CDR3. The D gene is left open where the match is weak. Where a row states a size, it is once, few, many or the class of an expanded clone; other rows omit it.

many,TRBJ1-1,TRBD1,TRBV7-2,CASSFRQGTEAFF,TGTGCCAGCAGCTTCCGACAGGGCACTGAAGCTTTCTTT
few,TRBJ1-1,-,TRBV5-1,CASSRVSGGVTEAFF,TGCGCCAGCAGCCGTGTATCAGGCGGCGTCACTGAAGCTTTCTTT
few,TRBJ2-7,TRBD2,TRBV20-1,CSARDRVAGGVSYEQYF,TGCAGTGCTAGAGATCGGGTGGCGGGGGGCGTTTCCTACGAGCAGTACTTC
many,TRBJ1-4,-,TRBV5-1,CASSLDGVNEKLFF,TGCGCCAGCAGCTTGGACGGGGTTAATGAAAAACTGTTTTTT
many,TRBJ1-4,TRBD1,TRBV20-1,CSAREPASGGEKLFF,TGCAGTGCTAGAGAGCCCGCATCAGGGGGTGAAAAACTGTTTTTT
-,TRBJ2-3,-,TRBV7-2,CASSLVYGDTQYF,TGTGCCAGCAGCTTAGTCTACGGAGATACGCAGTATTTT
-,TRBJ2-7,-,TRBV7-2,CASSLAAPTGEQYF,TGTGCCAGCAGCTTGGCAGCGCCCACGGGGGAGCAGTACTTC
few,TRBJ2-1,-,TRBV15,CATSRTQSSYNEQFF,TGTGCCACCAGCAGGACTCAAAGCTCCTACAATGAGCAGTTCTTC
few,TRBJ2-7,-,TRBV20-1,CSPSGRGYEQYF,TGCAGTCCCTCGGGACGAGGCTACGAGCAGTACTTC
many,TRBJ2-1,-,TRBV20-1,CSARRRYNEQFF,TGCAGTGCTAGGCGGCGATACAATGAGCAGTTCTTC
-,TRBJ1-5,-,TRBV10-3,CATREGGRPQHF,TGTGCCACTCGGGAGGGAGGCAGGCCCCAGCATTTT
-,TRBJ1-1,-,TRBV5-5,CASSLRRTDTEAFF,TGTGCCAGCAGCTTACGCCGGACAGACACTGAAGCTTTCTTT
many,TRBJ1-5,TRBD1,TRBV20-1,CSAGKTGGNQPQHF,TGCAGTGCTGGAAAAACAGGGGGCAATCAGCCCCAGCATTTT
few,TRBJ2-1,TRBD1,TRBV7-2,CASSLRTGTNEQFF,TGTGCCAGCAGTCTTAGGACAGGGACGAATGAGCAGTTCTTC
-,TRBJ1-5,TRBD1,TRBV9,CASSIGTGGAQPQHF,TGTGCCAGCAGCATAGGGACAGGGGGCGCGCAGCCCCAGCATTTT
many,TRBJ1-1,-,TRBV20-1,CSAQSGTAMNTEAFF,TGCAGTGCCCAATCGGGGACCGCGATGAACACTGAAGCTTTCTTT
-,TRBJ2-3,TRBD2,TRBV20-1,CSARVASGSADTQYF,TGCAGTGCTAGAGTGGCTAGCGGGAGTGCGGATACGCAGTATTTT
few,TRBJ1-1,-,TRBV29-1,CSVDTHSMTAENTEAFF,TGCAGCGTTGACACGCATTCTATGACAGCAGAGAACACTGAAGCTTTCTTT